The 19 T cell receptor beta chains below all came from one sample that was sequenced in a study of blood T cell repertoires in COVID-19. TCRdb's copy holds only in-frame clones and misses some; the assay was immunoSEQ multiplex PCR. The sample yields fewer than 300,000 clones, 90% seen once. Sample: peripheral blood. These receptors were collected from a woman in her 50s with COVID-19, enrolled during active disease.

In nucleotides, the CDR3 is TGCAGCGTTGTCAGAGGACAAACTGAAGCTTTCTTT. Residues: CSVVRGQTEAFF. The gene calls are TRBV29-1 and TRBJ1-1, with D perhaps matching TRBD1 (5 bases). The CDR3 is 12 residues long. V was clipped by 4 bases and J by 5 bases, with 11 bases between them. CDR1 SQVTM and CDR2 ANQGSEA come from the germline V gene.

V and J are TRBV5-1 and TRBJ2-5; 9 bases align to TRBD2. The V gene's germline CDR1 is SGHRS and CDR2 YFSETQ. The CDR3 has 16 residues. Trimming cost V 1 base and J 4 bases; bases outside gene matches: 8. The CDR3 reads CASSLRTSDLSETQYF. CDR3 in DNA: TGCGCCAGCAGCTTGAGGACTAGCGATCTCTCAGAGACCCAGTACTTC.

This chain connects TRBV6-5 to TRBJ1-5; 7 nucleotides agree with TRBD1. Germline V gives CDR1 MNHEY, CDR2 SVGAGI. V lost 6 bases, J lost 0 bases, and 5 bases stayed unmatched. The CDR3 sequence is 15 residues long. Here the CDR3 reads CASSWTGLSNQPQHF. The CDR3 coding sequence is TGTGCCAGCAGCTGGACAGGCCTTAGCAATCAGCCCCAGCATTTT.

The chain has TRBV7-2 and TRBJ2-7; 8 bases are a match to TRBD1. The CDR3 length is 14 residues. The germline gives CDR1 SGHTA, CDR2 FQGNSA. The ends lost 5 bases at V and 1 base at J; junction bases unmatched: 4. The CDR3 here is CASSLDRVSYEQYF. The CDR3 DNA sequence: TGTGCCAGCAGCCTGGACAGGGTTTCCTACGAGCAGTACTTC.

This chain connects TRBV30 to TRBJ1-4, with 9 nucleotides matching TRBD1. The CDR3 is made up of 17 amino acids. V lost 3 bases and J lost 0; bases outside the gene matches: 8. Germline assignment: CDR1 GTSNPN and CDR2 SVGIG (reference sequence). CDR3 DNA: TGTGCCTGGAGCCGGGACAGGGTCCCTTCAACTAATGAAAAACTGTTTTTT. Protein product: CAWSRDRVPSTNEKLFF.

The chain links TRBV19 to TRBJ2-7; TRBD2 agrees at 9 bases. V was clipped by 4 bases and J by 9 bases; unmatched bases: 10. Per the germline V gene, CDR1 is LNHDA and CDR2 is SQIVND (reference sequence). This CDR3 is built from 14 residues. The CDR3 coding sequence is TGTGCCAGTAGTAACGCTAGCGGGATCTCTGGGCAGTACTTC. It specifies CASSNASGISGQYF. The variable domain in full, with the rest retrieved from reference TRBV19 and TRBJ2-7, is DGGITQSPKYLFRKEGQNVTLSCEQNLNHDAMYWYRQDPGQGLRLIYYSQIVNDFQKGDIAEGYSVSREKKESFPLTVTSAQKNPTAFYLCASSNASGISGQYFGPGTRLTVT.

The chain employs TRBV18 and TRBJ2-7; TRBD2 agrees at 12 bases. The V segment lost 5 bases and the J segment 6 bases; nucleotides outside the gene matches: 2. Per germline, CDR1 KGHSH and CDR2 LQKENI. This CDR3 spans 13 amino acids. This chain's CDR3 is CASSAGLAGEQYF. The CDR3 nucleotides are TGTGCCAGCTCAGCGGGACTAGCGGGCGAGCAGTACTTC.

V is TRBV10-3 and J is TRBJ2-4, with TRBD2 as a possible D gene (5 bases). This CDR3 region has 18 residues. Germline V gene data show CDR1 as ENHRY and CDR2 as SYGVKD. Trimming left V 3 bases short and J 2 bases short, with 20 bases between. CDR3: CAISDPGVLGLSKNIQYF. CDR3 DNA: TGTGCCATCAGTGACCCCGGGGTCTTGGGGTTGTCCAAAAACATTCAGTACTTC.

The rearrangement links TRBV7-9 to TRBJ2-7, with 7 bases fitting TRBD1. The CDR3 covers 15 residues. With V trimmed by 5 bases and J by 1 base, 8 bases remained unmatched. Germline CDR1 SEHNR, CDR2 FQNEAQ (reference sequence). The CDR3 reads CASSLRQGQSYEQYF. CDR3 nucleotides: TGTGCCAGCAGCCTAAGACAGGGACAATCCTACGAGCAGTACTTC. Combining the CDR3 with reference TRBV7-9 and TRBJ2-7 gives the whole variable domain DTGVSQNPRHKITKRGQNVTFRCDPISEHNRLYWYRQTLGQGPEFLTYFQNEAQLEKSRLLSDRFSAERPKGSFSTLEIQRTEQGDSAMYLCASSLRQGQSYEQYFGPGTRLTVT.

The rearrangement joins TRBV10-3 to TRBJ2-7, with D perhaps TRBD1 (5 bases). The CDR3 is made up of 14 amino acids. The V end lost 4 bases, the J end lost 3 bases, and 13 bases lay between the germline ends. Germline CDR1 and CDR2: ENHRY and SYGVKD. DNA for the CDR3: TGTGCCATCAGTGTGGAGACAGCCTTCTACGAGCAGTACTTC. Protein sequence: CAISVETAFYEQYF.

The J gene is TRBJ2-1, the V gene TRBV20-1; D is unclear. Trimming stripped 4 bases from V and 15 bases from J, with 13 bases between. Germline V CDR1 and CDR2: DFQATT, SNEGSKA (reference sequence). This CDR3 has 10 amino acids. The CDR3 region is CSAKSVSAFF. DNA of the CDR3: TGCAGTGCTAAATCGGTATCCGCGTTCTTC.

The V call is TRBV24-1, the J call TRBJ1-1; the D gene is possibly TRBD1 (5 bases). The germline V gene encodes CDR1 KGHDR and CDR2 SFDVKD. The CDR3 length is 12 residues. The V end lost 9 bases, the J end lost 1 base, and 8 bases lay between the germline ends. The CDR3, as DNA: TGTGCCACCGCCGACAGGAACACTGAAGCTTTCTTT. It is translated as CATADRNTEAFF.

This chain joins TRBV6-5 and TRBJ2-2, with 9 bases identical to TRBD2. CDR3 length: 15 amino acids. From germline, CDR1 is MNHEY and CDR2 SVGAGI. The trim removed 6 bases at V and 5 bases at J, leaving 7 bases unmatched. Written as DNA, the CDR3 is TGTGCCAGCAGAACGGGACTAGCTTTGACCGGGGAGCTGTTTTTT. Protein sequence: CASRTGLALTGELFF.

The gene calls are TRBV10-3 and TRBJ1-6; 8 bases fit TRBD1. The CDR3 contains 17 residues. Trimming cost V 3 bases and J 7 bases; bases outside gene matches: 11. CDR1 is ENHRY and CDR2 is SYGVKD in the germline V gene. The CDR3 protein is CAISDWQGANVNSPLHF. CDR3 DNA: TGTGCCATCAGTGATTGGCAGGGGGCGAATGTAAATTCACCCCTCCACTTT.

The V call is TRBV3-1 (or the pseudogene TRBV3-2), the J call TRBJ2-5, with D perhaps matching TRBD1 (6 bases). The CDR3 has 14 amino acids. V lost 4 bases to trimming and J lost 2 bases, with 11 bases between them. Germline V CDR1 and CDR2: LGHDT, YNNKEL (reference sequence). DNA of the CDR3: TGTGCCAGCAGCCCCCGTAGGGGGCAAGAGACCCAGTACTTC. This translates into CASSPRRGQETQYF.

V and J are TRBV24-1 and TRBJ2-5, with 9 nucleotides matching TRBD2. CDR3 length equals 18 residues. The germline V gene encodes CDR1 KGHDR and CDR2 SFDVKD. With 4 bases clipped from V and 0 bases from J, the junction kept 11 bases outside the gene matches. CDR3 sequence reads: CATSESLIAGEDQETQYF. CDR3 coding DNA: TGTGCCACCAGTGAGTCACTCATAGCGGGAGAGGACCAAGAGACCCAGTACTTC.

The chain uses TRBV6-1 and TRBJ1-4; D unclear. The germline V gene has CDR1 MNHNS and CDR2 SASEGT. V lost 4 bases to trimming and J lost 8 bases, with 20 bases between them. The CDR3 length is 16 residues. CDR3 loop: CASSGIDRSGLEKLFF. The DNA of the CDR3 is TGTGCCAGCAGTGGAATCGACCGATCGGGTTTGGAAAAACTGTTTTTT.

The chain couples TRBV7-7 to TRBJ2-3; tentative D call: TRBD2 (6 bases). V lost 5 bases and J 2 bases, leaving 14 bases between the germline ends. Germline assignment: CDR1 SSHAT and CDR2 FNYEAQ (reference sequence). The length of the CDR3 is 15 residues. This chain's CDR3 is CASSPAGAPTDTQYF. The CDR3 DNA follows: TGTGCCAGCAGCCCAGCGGGCGCACCCACAGATACGCAGTATTTT.

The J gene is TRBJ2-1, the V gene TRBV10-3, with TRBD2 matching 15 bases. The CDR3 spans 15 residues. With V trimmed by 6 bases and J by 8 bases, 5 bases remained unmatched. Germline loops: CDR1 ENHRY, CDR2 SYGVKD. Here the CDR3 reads CAISWTSGRGDEQFF. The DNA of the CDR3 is TGTGCCATCAGCTGGACTAGCGGGAGGGGCGATGAGCAGTTCTTC.